This section outlines one T cell receptor beta chain sequence together with its context. The antigen remains unidentified. This CDR3 is built from 14 residues. Per germline, CDR1 SQVTM and CDR2 ANQGSEA. Trimming cost V 3 bases and J 4 bases; bases outside gene matches: 3. The data were obtained in a study of T cell responses to AZD1222 COVID-19 vaccine. General study findings and limits: None of the repertoires were sampled until the peak T cell response had passed.

Sequenced by immunoSEQ multiplex PCR; TCRdb stores in-frame clones only, minus some. The table has 45,000 to 50,000 clones, 70% to 90% seen once; the top ten hold over 4%. Here the sequenced sample was peripheral blood, taken 28 days after the second AZD1222 dose. The chain has TRBV29-1 and TRBJ2-3, with 11 positions matching TRBD1. This TCR was sampled from an adult who received the AZD1222 COVID-19 vaccine. CDR3 sequence reads: CSVERTGGADTQYF. The DNA for the CDR3 is TGCAGCGTTGAGAGGACAGGGGGCGCAGATACGCAGTATTTT.